The clone carrying this TCR beta chain was counted only a few times. This entry belongs to a study of blood T cells in healthy people across ages. Next came a second PCR, run for about 7 to 12 cycles, which used a sample-barcoded 5' primer along with a J-beta primer mix. One entry per CDR3 protein results from TCRdb running MiXCR on the 5' RACE reads. The table lists some 890,000 distinct CDR3 sequences, 25% to 30% of them singletons. CDR3 length: 12 residues. V gave up 3 bases and J gave up 10 bases, with 9 bases separating them. These data were also reused for a study on T cells of mothers and their children.

This sequence joins TRBV12-3 or TRBV12-4 and TRBJ1-4; D is uncertain. This TCR derives from a middle-aged woman in good health. The material sequenced was blood. CDR3 sequence reads: CASSLQGRKLFF. CDR3 bases: TGTGCCAGCAGTTTGCAAGGCCGAAAACTGTTTTTT.